This T cell receptor beta chain was captured by sequencing in a study of shared clonotypes between healthy human individuals. The wider study: The composition of the donors was two women and a few men aged 18 to 49. Study findings and constraints: Only blood was sampled; tissue repertoires likely differ. An effect of sequencing depth on clonotype sharing among donors was expected.

V lost 6 bases to trimming and J lost 5 bases; unmatched junction nucleotides: 3. From germline, CDR1 is MNHEY and CDR2 SMNVEV (reference sequence). This CDR3 has 14 amino acids. This clone was counted a single time. The antigen is not known. Other nucleotide sequences in the sample specify the same CDR3. Donation came from healthy HIV-negative adults that had no recent acute infections or vaccinations. Only in-frame clones appear in the TCRdb table, and some are missing; sequencing was by immunoSEQ multiplex PCR. This sample has 450,000 to 650,000 clones, with around 77% found just once. The genes are TRBV27 and TRBJ2-2; 10 bases match TRBD1. The source is a woman aged 40 to 50 in good health. Some clones in this sample may be carry-over from other donors' samples. Input material: PBMCs. The CDR3 DNA sequence: TGTGCCAGCAGCAGGACAGGGGGAACCGGGGAGCTGTTTTTT. It translates to CASSRTGGTGELFF.